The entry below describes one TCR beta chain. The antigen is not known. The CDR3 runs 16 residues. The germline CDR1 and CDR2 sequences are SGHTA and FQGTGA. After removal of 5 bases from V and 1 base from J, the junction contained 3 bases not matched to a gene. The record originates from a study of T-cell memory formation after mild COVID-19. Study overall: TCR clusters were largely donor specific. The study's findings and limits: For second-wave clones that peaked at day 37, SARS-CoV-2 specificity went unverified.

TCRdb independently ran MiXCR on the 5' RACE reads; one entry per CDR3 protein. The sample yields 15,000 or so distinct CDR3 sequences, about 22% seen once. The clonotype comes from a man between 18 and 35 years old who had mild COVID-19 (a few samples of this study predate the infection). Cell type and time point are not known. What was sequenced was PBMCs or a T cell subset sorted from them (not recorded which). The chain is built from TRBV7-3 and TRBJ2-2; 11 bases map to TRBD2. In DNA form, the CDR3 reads TGTGCCAGCAGCCCCGGACTAGCGGGGAACACCGGGGAGCTGTTTTTT. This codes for CASSPGLAGNTGELFF.